This TCR beta chain was sequenced in a study of radiotherapy plus CTLA-4 blockade in lung cancer. This CDR3 region has 15 residues. The germline V and J ends were trimmed by 0 bases and 3 bases, with 14 bases remaining between them. CDR1 and CDR2 from the germline V gene are GTSNPN and SVGIG (reference sequence). The assay was immunoSEQ multiplex PCR, and TCRdb's table has in-frame clones only and misses some. The table lists around 95,000 clones, roughly four fifths of them singletons. This sample comprised peripheral blood, obtained from a patient treated with radiotherapy plus ipilimumab. The gene calls are TRBV30 and TRBJ1-2; no clear D. The source is a human donor with non-small cell lung cancer who had stable disease on radiotherapy plus ipilimumab. CDR3 amino acids: CAWSVGNSGDYGYTF. The CDR3 DNA is TGTGCCTGGAGTGTAGGTAACAGCGGGGACTATGGCTACACCTTC.